What follows are 9 T cell receptor beta chains derived from one specimen sequenced in a study of cytomegalovirus exposure and HLA in healthy donors. PCR involved 60 Vbeta and 13 Jbeta primers. The data were produced by immunoSEQ multiplex PCR, yet TCRdb's version contains in-frame clones alone and is incomplete. The sample contains approximately 120,000 clones, approximately 77% of which appear only once. The sample comprised PBMCs. The receptors here all came from a man between 18 and 29 years old in good health and CMV-seronegative.

The chain joins TRBV12-1 to TRBJ2-2; the table assigns TRBD2, which was not confirmed against the DNA. TRBV12-1 has pseudogene status. This CDR3 spans 12 amino acids. As DNA, the CDR3 is TGTGCCAGCAGCTCCCCGTTAGGGGAGCTGTTTTTT. As protein: CASSSPLGELFF.

The CDR3 DNA reads TGTGCCAGTAGTATTGGGACAGGGGTCTACGAGCAGTACTTC. It encodes CASSIGTGVYEQYF. The rearrangement uses TRBV19 and TRBJ2-5, with TRBD1 matching over 10 bases. The end of the DNA fits TRBJ2-7 better, so the J call may be wrong. Germline CDR1 reads LNHDA; CDR2 reads SQIVND (reference sequence). The length of the CDR3 is 14 residues.

J is TRBJ2-7 and V is TRBV29-1; TRBD2 might be the D (5 bases). The CDR3 length is 13 residues. Trimming took off 6 bases at V and 6 bases at J, with 18 bases between the two ends. Germline-derived CDR1 and CDR2 are SQVTM and ANQGSEA. CDR3 protein: CSVKQDDGIEQYF. The DNA for the CDR3 is TGCAGCGTCAAGCAGGACGACGGGATCGAGCAGTACTTC.

This sequence joins TRBV29-1 and TRBJ1-2, with TRBD1 identical over 7 bases. The CDR3 is 13 amino acids. The J segment lost 6 bases and the V segment lost 5 bases, leaving 9 bases of the junction unmatched. Germline V lookup: CDR1 SQVTM, CDR2 ANQGSEA. The CDR3 DNA reads as TGCAGCGTTTCTACTCACAGGGGTAATGGCTACACCTTC. Its translation: CSVSTHRGNGYTF.

V and J are TRBV14 and TRBJ1-3; 10 bases fit TRBD1. Germline V gene sequence: CDR1 SGHDN, CDR2 FVKESK. The CDR3 runs 16 residues. V lost 5 bases and J lost 0; bases outside the gene matches: 4. The CDR3 DNA reads as TGTGCCAGCAGCTACTGGACAGGGGGCTCTGGAAACACCATATATTTT. Translated, it gives CASSYWTGGSGNTIYF.

The rearrangement links TRBV11-2 to TRBJ1-2, with 7 bases matching TRBD1. V shed 2 bases, J shed 2 bases, and the junction held 5 bases outside the gene matches. The CDR3 totals 15 residues. CDR1 is SGHAT, CDR2 FQNNGV, per germline. CDR3 DNA sequence: TGTGCCAGCAGCTTATCTTGGGACAGAAACTATGGCTACACCTTC. Its protein product is CASSLSWDRNYGYTF. The full variable domain, with the rest looked up from reference TRBV11-2 and TRBJ1-2, is EAGVAQSPRYKIIEKRQSVAFWCNPISGHATLYWYQQILGQGPKLLIQFQNNGVVDDSQLPKDRFSAERLKGVDSTLKIQPAKLEDSAVYLCASSLSWDRNYGYTFGSGTRLTVV.

The J gene is TRBJ2-7, the V gene TRBV7-9; 8 positions match TRBD1. The trim removed 5 bases at V and 2 bases at J, leaving 8 bases unmatched. Germline CDR1 reads SEHNR; CDR2 reads FQNEAQ (reference sequence). The CDR3 sequence is 15 residues long. In DNA form, the CDR3 reads TGTGCCAGCAGCGCACCCGGGACAGGAACCTACGAGCAGTACTTC. It codes for CASSAPGTGTYEQYF.

The chain combines TRBV11-3 with TRBJ2-1, with a weak D call TRBD2 (6 bases). The V end was cut by 4 bases, the J end by 5 bases, with 12 bases between. Germline V lookup: CDR1 SGHNT, CDR2 YENEEA. This CDR3 has 14 residues. CDR3 coding DNA: TGTGCCAGCAGCTCAAGGACGGGAGACAATGAGCAGTTCTTC. Its protein product is CASSSRTGDNEQFF. Drawing the rest from reference TRBV11-3 and TRBJ2-1, the complete variable domain is EAGVVQSPRYKIIEKKQPVAFWCNPISGHNTLYWYLQNLGQGPELLIRYENEEAVDDSQLPKDRFSAERLKGVDSTLKIQPAELGDSAVYLCASSSRTGDNEQFFGPGTRLTVL.

The V and J genes are TRBV11-2 and TRBJ1-1, with no clear D. The CDR3 has 13 residues. Germline V CDR1 and CDR2: SGHAT, FQNNGV. Trimming took off 1 base at V and 3 bases at J, with 6 bases between the two ends. The CDR3 sequence: CASSLGSDTEAFF. The CDR3, as DNA: TGTGCCAGCAGCTTAGGGTCGGACACTGAAGCTTTCTTT.